This T cell receptor beta chain was profiled in a study of identical twins. Findings of the study overall: Conclusions rested on cross-sectional statistics rather than following the same donors.

MiXCR, applied by TCRdb to the 5' RACE reads, yields one record per CDR3 protein. The sample has about 500,000 distinct CDR3 sequences; 14% are singletons. The length of the CDR3 is 15 residues. V shed 6 bases and J 5 bases; nucleotides not matched to a gene: 10. Germline V lookup: CDR1 WNHNN, CDR2 SYGVQD (reference sequence). Worth noting for this clonotype: Its antigen is currently unknown.

The sample was also reused in another study, on yellow fever vaccine responses in identical twins.

The V and J genes are TRBV10-1 and TRBJ2-3, with 8 bases lining up with TRBD1. The source material was CD4+ T cells sorted from blood. This TCR was recovered from a woman aged 18-29 years in good health. CDR3 bases: TGCGCCAGCAGCGACCACGGACAGGGTCAAGATACGCAGTATTTT. It yields the protein CASSDHGQGQDTQYF.